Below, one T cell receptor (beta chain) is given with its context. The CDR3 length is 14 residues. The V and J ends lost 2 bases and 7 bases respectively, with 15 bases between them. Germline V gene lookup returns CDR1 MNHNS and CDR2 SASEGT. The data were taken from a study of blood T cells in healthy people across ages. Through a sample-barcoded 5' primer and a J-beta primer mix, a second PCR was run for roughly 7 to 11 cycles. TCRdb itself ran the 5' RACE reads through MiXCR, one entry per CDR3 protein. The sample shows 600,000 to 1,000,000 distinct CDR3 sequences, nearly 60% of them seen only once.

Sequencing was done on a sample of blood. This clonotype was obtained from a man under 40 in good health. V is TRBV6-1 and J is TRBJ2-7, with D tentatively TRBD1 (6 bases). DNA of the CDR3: TGTGCCAGCAGTGAAAACAGGGCTCCCTCGGAGCAGTACTTC. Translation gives CASSENRAPSEQYF.